This TCR beta chain stems from a study of identical twins. Findings and caveats of the study: Out-of-frame alpha sequences common to twins were enriched for low generation probability.

This clonotype was seen only a few times. Its antigen is currently unknown. In TCRdb, the 5' RACE reads were re-called with MiXCR into one record per CDR3 protein. The sample carries 650,000 to 800,000 distinct CDR3 sequences, 8% to 9% recorded once. V gave up 3 bases and J gave up 7 bases; unmatched junction bases: 7. The CDR3 totals 16 residues. Germline CDR1 and CDR2: SGHAT and FQNNGV. This sample was also put to use in a study of yellow fever vaccine responses in identical twins.

What was sequenced was PBMCs. The rearrangement links TRBV11-2 to TRBJ2-2; 11 nucleotides line up with TRBD1. The origin of this receptor is a woman under 30 in good health. Here the CDR3 reads CASSFRGQGVGGELFF. CDR3 nucleotide sequence: TGTGCCAGCAGCTTTAGGGGACAGGGGGTTGGCGGGGAGCTGTTTTTT.